The clone carrying this T cell receptor beta chain was seen more than once but under ten times. Its antigen is not identified. This sample was taken from a study of blood T cells in healthy people across ages. Findings and limits, study-wide: Diversity was higher, and naive CD4+ cells more numerous, in long-lived donors than in aged donors.

A second PCR, run for about 6 to 11 cycles, used a sample-barcoded 5' primer plus a J-beta primer mix. Every cDNA molecule carried a tag from a template-switch adaptor bearing 12 random nucleotides. TCRdb used MiXCR to reprocess the 5' RACE reads, holding one entry per CDR3 protein. The table shows fewer than 1,000,000 distinct CDR3 sequences, with about 47% occurring only once. The germline CDR1 and CDR2 sequences are SEHNR and FQNEAQ (reference sequence). The CDR3 has 15 amino acids. The V end lost 5 bases, the J end lost 2 bases, and 16 bases lay between the germline ends. This clonotype was obtained from an elderly man in good health. Input material: blood. V is TRBV7-9 and J is TRBJ2-7; D not certain. CDR3: CASSTRAADPYEQYF. The CDR3 region has the DNA TGTGCCAGCAGCACTCGGGCGGCGGACCCCTACGAGCAGTACTTC. The full variable domain, its missing parts supplied by reference TRBV7-9 and TRBJ2-7, is DTGVSQNPRHKITKRGQNVTFRCDPISEHNRLYWYRQTLGQGPEFLTYFQNEAQLEKSRLLSDRFSAERPKGSFSTLEIQRTEQGDSAMYLCASSTRAADPYEQYFGPGTRLTVT.